This entry describes one T cell receptor beta chain. These data originate in a study of blood T cell repertoires in COVID-19. Clones were read by immunoSEQ multiplex PCR, and TCRdb kept only the in-frame ones, dropping some. This table has about 270,000 clones, around 90% appearing once. Germline V gene sequence: CDR1 MNHEY, CDR2 SMNVEV (reference sequence). CDR3 length equals 15 residues. Trimming stripped 5 bases from V and 7 bases from J, with 15 bases between. Sequencing used PBMCs or T cells enriched from blood (not recorded which). This clonotype was sampled from a man between 40 and 49 years old who had been exposed to COVID-19. V usage is TRBV27 and J usage is TRBJ1-6; D is possibly TRBD1 (6 bases). CDR3 residues: CASSKPGGQNSPLHF. For the CDR3, the DNA is TGTGCCAGCAGTAAACCCGGGGGGCAAAATTCACCCCTCCACTTT.